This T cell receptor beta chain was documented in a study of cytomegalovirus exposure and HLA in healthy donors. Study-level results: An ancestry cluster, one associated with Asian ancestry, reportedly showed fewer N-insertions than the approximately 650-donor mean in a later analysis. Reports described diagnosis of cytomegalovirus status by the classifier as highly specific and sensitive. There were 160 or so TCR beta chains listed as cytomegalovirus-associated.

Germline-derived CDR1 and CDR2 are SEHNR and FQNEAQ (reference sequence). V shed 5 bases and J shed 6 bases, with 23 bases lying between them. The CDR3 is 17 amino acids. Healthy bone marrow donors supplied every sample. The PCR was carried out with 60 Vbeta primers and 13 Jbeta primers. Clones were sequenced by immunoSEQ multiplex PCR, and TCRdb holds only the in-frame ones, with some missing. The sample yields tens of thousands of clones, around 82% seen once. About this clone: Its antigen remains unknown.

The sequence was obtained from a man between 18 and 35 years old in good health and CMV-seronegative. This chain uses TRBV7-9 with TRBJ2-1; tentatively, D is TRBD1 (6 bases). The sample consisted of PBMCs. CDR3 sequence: CASSLSTYRAEINEQFF. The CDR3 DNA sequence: TGTGCCAGCAGCCTATCAACCTACAGGGCAGAAATCAATGAGCAGTTCTTC.